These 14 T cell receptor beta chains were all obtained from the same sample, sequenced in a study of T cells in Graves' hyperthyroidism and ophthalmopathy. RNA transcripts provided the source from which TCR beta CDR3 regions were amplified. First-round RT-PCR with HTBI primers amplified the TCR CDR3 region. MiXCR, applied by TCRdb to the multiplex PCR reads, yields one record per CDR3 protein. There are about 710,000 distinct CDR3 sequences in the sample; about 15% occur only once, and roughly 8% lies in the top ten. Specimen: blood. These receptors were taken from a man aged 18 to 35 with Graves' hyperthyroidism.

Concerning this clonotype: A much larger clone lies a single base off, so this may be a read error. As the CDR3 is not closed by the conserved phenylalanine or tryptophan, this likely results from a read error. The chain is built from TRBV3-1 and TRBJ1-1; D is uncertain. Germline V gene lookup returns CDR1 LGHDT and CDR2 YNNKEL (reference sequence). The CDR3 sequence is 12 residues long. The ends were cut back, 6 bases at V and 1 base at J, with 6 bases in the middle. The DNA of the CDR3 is TGTGCCAGCAGAAAGGAGAACACTGAAGCTTTCCTT. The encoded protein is CASRKENTEAFL.

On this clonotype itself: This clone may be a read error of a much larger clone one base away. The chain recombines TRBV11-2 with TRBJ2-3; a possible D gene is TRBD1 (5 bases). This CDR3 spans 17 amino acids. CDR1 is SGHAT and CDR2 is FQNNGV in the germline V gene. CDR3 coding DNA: TGTGTCAGCAGCTTAGATTGGGTACAGGCCACCACAGATACGCAGTATTTT. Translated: CVSSLDWVQATTDTQYF.

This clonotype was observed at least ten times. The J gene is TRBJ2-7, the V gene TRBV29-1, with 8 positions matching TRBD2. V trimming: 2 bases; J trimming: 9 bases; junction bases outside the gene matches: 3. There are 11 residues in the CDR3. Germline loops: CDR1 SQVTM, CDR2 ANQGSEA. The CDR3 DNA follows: TGCAGCGTTGAATTAGCGGGGACGCAGTACTTC. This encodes CSVELAGTQYF.

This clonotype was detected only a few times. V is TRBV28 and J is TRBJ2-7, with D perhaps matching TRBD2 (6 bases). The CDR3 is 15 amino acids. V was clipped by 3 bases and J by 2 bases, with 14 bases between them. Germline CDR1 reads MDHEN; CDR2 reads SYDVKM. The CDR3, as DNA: TGTGCCAGCAGTTTTACGGGAGACCTTACCTACGAGCAGTACTTC. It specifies CASSFTGDLTYEQYF. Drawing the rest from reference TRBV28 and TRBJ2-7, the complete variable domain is DVKVTQSSRYLVKRTGEKVFLECVQDMDHENMFWYRQDPGLGLRLIYFSYDVKMKEKGDIPEGYSVSREKKERFSLILESASTNQTSMYLCASSFTGDLTYEQYFGPGTRLTVT.

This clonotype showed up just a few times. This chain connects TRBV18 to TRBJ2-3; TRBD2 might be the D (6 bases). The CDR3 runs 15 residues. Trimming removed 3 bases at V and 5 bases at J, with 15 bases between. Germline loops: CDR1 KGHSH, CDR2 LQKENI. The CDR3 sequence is CASSPGAGWEDTQYF. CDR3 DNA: TGTGCCAGCTCACCGGGCGCGGGATGGGAAGATACGCAGTATTTT.

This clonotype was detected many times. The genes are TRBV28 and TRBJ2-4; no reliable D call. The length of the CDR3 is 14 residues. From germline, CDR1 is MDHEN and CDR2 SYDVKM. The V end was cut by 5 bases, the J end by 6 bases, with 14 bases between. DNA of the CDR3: TGTGCCAGCAGTCCGAATGGCTTCCCAAACATTCAGTACTTC. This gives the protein CASSPNGFPNIQYF.

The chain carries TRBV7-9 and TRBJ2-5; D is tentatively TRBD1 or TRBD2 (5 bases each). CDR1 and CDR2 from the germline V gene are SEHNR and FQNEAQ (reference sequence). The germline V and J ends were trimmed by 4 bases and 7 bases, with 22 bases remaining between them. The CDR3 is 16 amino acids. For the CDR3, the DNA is TGTGCCAGCAGCTATCCCCCGGGGCTGAGAGGCGGGACCCAGTACTTC. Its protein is CASSYPPGLRGGTQYF.

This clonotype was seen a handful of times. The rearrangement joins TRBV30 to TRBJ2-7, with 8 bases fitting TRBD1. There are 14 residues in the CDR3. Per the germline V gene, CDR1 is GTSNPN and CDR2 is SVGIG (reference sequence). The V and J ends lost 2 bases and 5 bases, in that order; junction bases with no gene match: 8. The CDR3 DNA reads TGTGCCTGGAGTTACGGACAGGGTAGCCACGAGCAGTACTTC. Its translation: CAWSYGQGSHEQYF.

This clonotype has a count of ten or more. The CDR3 loop reads CASSRGQGLTGELFF. Here the CDR3 DNA reads TGTGCCAGCAGCCGGGGACAGGGTCTCACCGGGGAGCTGTTTTTT. V gene TRBV11-2 combines with J gene TRBJ2-2; 9 nucleotides line up with TRBD1. CDR1 SGHAT and CDR2 FQNNGV come from the germline V gene. J lost 4 bases, V lost 5 bases, and 5 bases had no gene match. There are 15 residues in the CDR3.

In DNA form, the CDR3 reads TGTGCCAGCAGCCAAGTTCTGGTGGAGGCGCCGATCACCGGGGAGCTGTTTTTT. Protein: CASSQVLVEAPITGELFF. This sequence joins TRBV4-2 and TRBJ2-2, with D tentatively TRBD2 (5 bases). Trimming pared 1 base from V and 4 bases from J, leaving 19 bases between. Germline assignment: CDR1 LGHNA and CDR2 YNFKEQ. The CDR3 covers 18 residues.

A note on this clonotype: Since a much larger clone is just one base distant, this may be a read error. The CDR3 spells CASSPSGSGYEQYF. The CDR3 bases are TGTGCCAGCAGTCCTAGCGGGAGCGGTTACGAGCAGTACTTC. This chain joins TRBV28 and TRBJ2-7; 10 nucleotides agree with TRBD2. J was trimmed by 4 bases and V by 5 bases; bases with no gene match: 5. The CDR3 contains 14 residues. Germline values: CDR1 MDHEN, CDR2 SYDVKM.

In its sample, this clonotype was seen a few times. CDR3 amino acids: CASSLGWDETQYF. The CDR3, as DNA: TGTGCCAGCAGCTTAGGGTGGGATGAGACCCAGTACTTC. The chain has TRBV7-9 and TRBJ2-5; D is unclear. The CDR3 runs 13 residues. CDR1 and CDR2 (germline): SEHNR, FQNEAQ (reference sequence). Trimming took 1 base from V and 5 from J, leaving 8 bases between them.

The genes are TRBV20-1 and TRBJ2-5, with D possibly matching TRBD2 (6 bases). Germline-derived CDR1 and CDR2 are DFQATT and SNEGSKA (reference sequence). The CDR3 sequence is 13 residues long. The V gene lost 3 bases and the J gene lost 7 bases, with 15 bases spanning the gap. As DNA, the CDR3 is TGCAGTGCTAGGTCTGTAGCGGCCGGGACCCAGTACTTC. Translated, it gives CSARSVAAGTQYF.

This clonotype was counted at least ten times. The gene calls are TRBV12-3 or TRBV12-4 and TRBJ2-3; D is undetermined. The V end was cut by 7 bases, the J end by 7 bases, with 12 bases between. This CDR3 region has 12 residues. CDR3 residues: CASTPEGNTQYF. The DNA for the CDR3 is TGTGCCAGCACCCCAGAAGGGAATACGCAGTATTTT.